The entry that follows covers one T cell receptor (beta chain) sequence. Its antigen is not known. This specimen comes from a study of cytomegalovirus exposure and HLA in healthy donors. Study findings and constraints: The study recorded about 150 TCR beta chains that were cytomegalovirus-associated. In vitro assays verified that a few CMV-associated chains recognized CMV antigens specifically. Subsequent analysis of the 120 or so validation repertoires found a tendency for first-cohort TCR clusters to co-occur.

The donors formed part of the approximately 120-subject validation cohort, distinct from the approximately 670-subject first cohort. Germline loops: CDR1 SEHNR, CDR2 FQNEAQ (reference sequence). The CDR3 totals 14 residues. The V end was cut by 8 bases, the J end by 8 bases, with 21 bases between. Using immunoSEQ multiplex PCR, the repertoire was profiled, and TCRdb retains in-frame clones only, with some absent. The sample carries 95,000 to 150,000 clones, around 94% recorded once. The V call is TRBV7-9, the J call TRBJ1-2; D is perhaps TRBD1 (5 bases). This sequence originates from a woman aged 18-29 years in good health and CMV-seronegative. Sequencing was performed on PBMCs. The CDR3 nucleotides read TGTGCCAGCGTGCTAGGGGCAGAAGGTACGGGCTACACCTTC. Protein: CASVLGAEGTGYTF.